This T cell receptor (beta chain) was recovered during a study of blood T cell repertoires in COVID-19 (dated by TCRdb to the early 2020s). At the level of the whole study: The collaborator samples originated in the United States, Italy and Spain and spanned the acute and convalescent phases of COVID-19. The material from the prospective study consisted of cDNA or gDNA derived from T cells, B-cell-depleted T cells, or PBMCs. Subjects who had been exposed to COVID-19, were actively infected with it, or had recovered from it provided the deeply sampled blood TCRbeta repertoires that made up the dataset. The repertoires were released in a freely available public database meant as a resource for research on the immune response to SARS-CoV-2. The samples were drawn from two sources: the first 160 participants of the ongoing ImmuneRACE study, and 1,254 subjects contributed by 6 global collaborators. Sample metadata almost always included a de-identified subject ID, COVID-19 status, age in years and sex. Where HLA class I and class II types were available, the types were taken from metadata supplied by the sample provider, not from assay-based typing. General findings and caveats noted by the study authors: Clinical and demographic metadata were provided uncurated, with the amount varying by source and participant.

CDR1 and CDR2 are read off the germline V gene (reference sequence) as LNHDA and SQIVND. Ends trimmed: V by 5 bases, J by 3 bases; bases unmatched to a gene: 4. The CDR3 holds 14 amino acids from the cysteine to the phenylalanine. The kept DNA is CDR3 alone, 42 bases in frame from the first base. With regard to this clone: Its antigen remains unidentified. No base qualities exist here, and no much larger clone lies one base off it.

In the prospective study, participants were about 18 to 95 years old, resided in approximately 25 geographic areas of the United States, and were enrolled through a virtual design. Cohort assignment in the prospective study relied on participant-reported clinical history from a screening survey and a study questionnaire. Recovered participants in ImmuneRACE Cohort 3 were defined by two consecutive negative NP/OP PCR tests, clearance by a healthcare professional, or resolution of symptoms. In the prospective study, whole blood, serum and a nasopharyngeal or oropharyngeal swab were collected from each participant by mobile phlebotomists. Participants in the prospective study had the option to provide additional blood draws and questionnaires over a roughly two-month period. Prospective study blood samples were shipped either frozen or at room temperature before DNA extraction. TCRbeta CDR3 regions were amplified from genomic DNA using the immunoSEQ Assay, a bias-controlled multiplex PCR. Concerning the study's data processing: Within the assay, amplification of reference gene primers was used to estimate how many nucleated cells each sample contained. To quantify the absolute abundance of each unique TCRbeta CDR3 rearrangement, sequence reads were collapsed and filtered. Productive Simpson clonality was computed per sample as the square root of Simpson's diversity index over productive rearrangements. TCRdb holds this immuneACCESS table with in-frame rearrangements only. Some clones are missing; in checked studies, unresolved V genes explain under half, and the rest has no known cause. The V and J calls and the clone size are those of that table, but D and trimming were determined from the DNA. This sample is represented by 390,000 or so clones; 80% to 90% of them were singletons. Together, the top ten hold 0.95% to 1.1% of the sample.

Sequences were obtained from PBMCs or T cells enriched from blood (not recorded which). This chain joins TRBV19 to TRBJ2-7; TRBD2 agrees with 10 junctional bases. The source is a man between 18 and 35 years old who had recovered from COVID-19. The CDR3 is CASSPASGGYEQYF. The nucleotide sequence is given as TGTGCCAGTAGTCCCGCTAGCGGGGGCTACGAGCAGTACTTC.